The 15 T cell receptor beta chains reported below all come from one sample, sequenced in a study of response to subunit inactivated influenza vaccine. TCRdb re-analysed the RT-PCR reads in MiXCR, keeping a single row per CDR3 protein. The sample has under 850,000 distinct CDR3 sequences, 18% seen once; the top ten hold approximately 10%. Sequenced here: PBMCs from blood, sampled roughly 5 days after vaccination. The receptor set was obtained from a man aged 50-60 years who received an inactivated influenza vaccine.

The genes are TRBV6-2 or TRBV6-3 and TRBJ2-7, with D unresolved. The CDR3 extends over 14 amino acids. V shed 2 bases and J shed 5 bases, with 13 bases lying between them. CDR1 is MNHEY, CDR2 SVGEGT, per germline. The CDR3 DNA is TGTGCCAGCAGTTACCCCCCCGTTGAGAACGAGCAGTACTTC. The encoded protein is CASSYPPVENEQYF.

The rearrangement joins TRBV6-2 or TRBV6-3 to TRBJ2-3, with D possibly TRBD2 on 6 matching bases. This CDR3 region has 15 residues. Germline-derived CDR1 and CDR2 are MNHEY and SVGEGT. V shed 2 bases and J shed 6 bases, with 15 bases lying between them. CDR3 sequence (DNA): TGTGCCAGCAGTTACGAAGGGGCGCGGGGCGATACGCAGTATTTT. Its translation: CASSYEGARGDTQYF.

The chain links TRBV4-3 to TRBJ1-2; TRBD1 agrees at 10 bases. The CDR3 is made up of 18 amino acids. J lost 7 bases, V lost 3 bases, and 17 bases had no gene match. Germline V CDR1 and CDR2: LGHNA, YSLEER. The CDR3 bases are TGCGCCAGCAGCCAGAAACACGGGGCCGGGACAGGGGTTTTTGGCTACACCTTC. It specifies CASSQKHGAGTGVFGYTF.

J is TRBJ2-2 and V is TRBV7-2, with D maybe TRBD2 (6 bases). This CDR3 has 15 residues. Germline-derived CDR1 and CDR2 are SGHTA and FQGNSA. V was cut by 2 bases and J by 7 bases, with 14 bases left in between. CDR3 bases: TGTGCCAGCAGCTTAACAATCGAGCGGGTCGGGGAGCTGTTTTTT. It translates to CASSLTIERVGELFF.

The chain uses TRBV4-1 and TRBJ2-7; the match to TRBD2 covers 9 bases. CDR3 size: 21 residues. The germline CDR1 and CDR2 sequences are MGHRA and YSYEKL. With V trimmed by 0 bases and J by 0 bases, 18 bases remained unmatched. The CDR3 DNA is TGCGCCAGCAGCCAAGAGGCCGGACATTATACTAGCGGGCTGAGCTCCTACGAGCAGTACTTC. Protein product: CASSQEAGHYTSGLSSYEQYF.

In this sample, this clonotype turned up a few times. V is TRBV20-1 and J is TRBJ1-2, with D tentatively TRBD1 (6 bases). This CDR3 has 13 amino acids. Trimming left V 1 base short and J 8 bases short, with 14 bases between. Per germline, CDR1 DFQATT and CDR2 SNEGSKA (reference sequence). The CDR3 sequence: CSARGMTGYGYTF. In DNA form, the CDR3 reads TGCAGTGCTAGAGGGATGACAGGTTACGGCTACACCTTC.

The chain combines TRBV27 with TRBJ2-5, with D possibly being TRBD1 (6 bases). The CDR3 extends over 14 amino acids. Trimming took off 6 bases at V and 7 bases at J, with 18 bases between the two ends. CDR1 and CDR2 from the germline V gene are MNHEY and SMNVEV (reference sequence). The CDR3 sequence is CASRGGRGRGTQYF. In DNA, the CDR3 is TGTGCCAGCAGAGGAGGCAGGGGAAGGGGGACCCAGTACTTC.

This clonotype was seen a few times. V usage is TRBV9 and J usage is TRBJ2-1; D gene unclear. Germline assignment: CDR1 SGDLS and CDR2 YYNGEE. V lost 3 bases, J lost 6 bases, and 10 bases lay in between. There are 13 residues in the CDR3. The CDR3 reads CASSAPEGNEQFF. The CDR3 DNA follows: TGTGCCAGCAGCGCCCCGGAAGGCAATGAGCAGTTCTTC.

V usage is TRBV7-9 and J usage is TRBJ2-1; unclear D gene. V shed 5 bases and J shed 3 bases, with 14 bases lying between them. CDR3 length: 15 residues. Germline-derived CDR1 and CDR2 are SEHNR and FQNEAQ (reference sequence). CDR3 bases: TGTGCCAGCAGCGAAGGCAGGTATCTCTACAATGAGCAGTTCTTC. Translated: CASSEGRYLYNEQFF.

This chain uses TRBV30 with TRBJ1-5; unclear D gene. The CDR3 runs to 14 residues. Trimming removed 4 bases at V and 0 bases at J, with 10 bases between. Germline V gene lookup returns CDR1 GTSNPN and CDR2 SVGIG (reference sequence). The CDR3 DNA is TGTGCCTGGACCCCCTGGGATAGCAATCAGCCCCAGCATTTT. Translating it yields CAWTPWDSNQPQHF.

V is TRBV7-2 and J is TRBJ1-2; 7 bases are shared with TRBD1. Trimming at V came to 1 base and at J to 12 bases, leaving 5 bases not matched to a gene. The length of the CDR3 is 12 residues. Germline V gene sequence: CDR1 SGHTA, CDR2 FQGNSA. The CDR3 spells CASSLGTGADTF. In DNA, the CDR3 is TGTGCCAGCAGCTTAGGTACAGGGGCGGACACCTTC.

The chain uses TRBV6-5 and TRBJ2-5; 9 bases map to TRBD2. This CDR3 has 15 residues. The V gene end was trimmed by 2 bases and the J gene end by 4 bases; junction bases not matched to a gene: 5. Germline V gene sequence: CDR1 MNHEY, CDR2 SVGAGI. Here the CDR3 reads CASSYGGGAPETQYF. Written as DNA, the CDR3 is TGTGCCAGCAGTTACGGCGGGGGGGCCCCAGAGACCCAGTACTTC.

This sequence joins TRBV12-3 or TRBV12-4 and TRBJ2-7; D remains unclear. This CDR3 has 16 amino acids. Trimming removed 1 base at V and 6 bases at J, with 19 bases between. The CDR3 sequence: CASSLVLGHRMGEQYF. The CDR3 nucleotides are TGTGCCAGCAGTTTAGTTCTGGGTCACCGAATGGGCGAGCAGTACTTC.

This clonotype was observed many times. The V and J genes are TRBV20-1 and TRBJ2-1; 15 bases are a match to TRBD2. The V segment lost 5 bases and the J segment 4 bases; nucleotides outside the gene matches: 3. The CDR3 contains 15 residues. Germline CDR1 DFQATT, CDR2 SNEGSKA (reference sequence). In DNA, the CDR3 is TGCAGTGCTTCGGGACTAGCGGGGGGTTACAATGAGCAGTTCTTC. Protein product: CSASGLAGGYNEQFF.

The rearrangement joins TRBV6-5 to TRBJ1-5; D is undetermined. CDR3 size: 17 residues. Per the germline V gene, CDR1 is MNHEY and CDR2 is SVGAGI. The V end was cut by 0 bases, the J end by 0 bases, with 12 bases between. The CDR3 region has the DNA TGTGCCAGCAGTTACTCTGGCGGCAGATATAGCAATCAGCCCCAGCATTTT. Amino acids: CASSYSGGRYSNQPQHF.